Listed here are 8 T cell receptor beta chains from one sample, sequenced in a study of spatial heterogeneity in lung cancer. TCRdb passed the 5' RACE reads through MiXCR, listing each CDR3 protein once. The sample has about 47,000 distinct CDR3 sequences; 10% to 15% are singletons. The time point here: sample taken at primary tumor resection. Sequencing was performed on whole RNA extracted from tumor and nontumor lung tissue, or from frozen PBMC, and the material was left unsorted. The input for sequencing was PBMCs, taken at surgery. Receptors were obtained from a female donor with early-stage non-small cell lung cancer.

The sample holds many counts of this clonotype. The gene calls are TRBV2 and TRBJ1-5; 9 nucleotides align to TRBD1. The CDR3 is made up of 17 amino acids. The V gene end was trimmed by 8 bases and the J gene end by 0 bases; junction bases not matched to a gene: 11. Germline V gene sequence: CDR1 SNHLY, CDR2 FYNNEI. DNA for the CDR3: TGTGCCAGCTCGGCAGGAACAGGGGGCCTTAGCAATCAGCCCCAGCATTTT. Translated: CASSAGTGGLSNQPQHF.

The chain couples TRBV19 to TRBJ1-1, with D maybe TRBD1 (6 bases). Trimming cost V 6 bases and J 3 bases, with 17 bases left between them. The CDR3 contains 15 residues. Germline CDR1 reads LNHDA; CDR2 reads SQIVND (reference sequence). DNA of the CDR3: TGTGCCAGTAGCCCCCCCAGGGGTCCGCACACTGAAGCTTTCTTT. It encodes CASSPPRGPHTEAFF.

This clonotype has only a few counts. The chain employs TRBV6-5 and TRBJ2-5, with D tentatively TRBD1 or TRBD2 (6 bases each). Trimming removed 10 bases at V and 2 bases at J, with 29 bases between. The CDR3 runs 18 residues. Germline V gene data show CDR1 as MNHEY and CDR2 as SVGAGI. The CDR3 DNA reads TGTGCCACCACACCGGCCAGGGGCCCTCCGGGGGAACAAGAGACCCAGTACTTC. Amino acid sequence: CATTPARGPPGEQETQYF.

This clonotype has a handful of counts. J is TRBJ2-7 and V is TRBV19, with D perhaps assigned TRBD1 or TRBD2 (5 bases each). The CDR3 is 14 amino acids. The germline CDR1 and CDR2 sequences are LNHDA and SQIVND (reference sequence). V shed 6 bases and J shed 0 bases, with 12 bases lying between them. CDR3 sequence reads: CASSMPGSSYEQYF. In DNA form, the CDR3 reads TGTGCCAGTAGCATGCCAGGGAGCTCCTACGAGCAGTACTTC.

This clonotype was picked up a small number of times. The chain recombines TRBV11-2 with TRBJ2-3; 7 positions match TRBD1. The V gene end was trimmed by 7 bases and the J gene end by 5 bases; junction bases not matched to a gene: 12. Germline CDR1 SGHAT, CDR2 FQNNGV. The CDR3 runs to 15 residues. The CDR3 is CASKPLPTGRDTQYF. The CDR3 DNA follows: TGTGCCAGCAAACCCCTCCCGACAGGGAGAGATACGCAGTATTTT.

As DNA, the CDR3 is TGTGCCAGCAGTTCATACCGGACAGGGTTTGATGAAAAACTGTTTTTT. It translates to CASSSYRTGFDEKLFF. The rearrangement links TRBV12-3 or TRBV12-4 to TRBJ1-4; 8 nucleotides match TRBD1. This CDR3 region has 16 residues. J gave up 6 bases and V 4 bases, and 10 bases lay outside the gene matches.

The sample holds many counts of this clonotype. The chain links TRBV28 to TRBJ2-7; D gene ambiguous. Germline CDR1 reads MDHEN; CDR2 reads SYDVKM. The CDR3 covers 11 residues. Deletions cut 8 bases from V and 3 bases from J, with 8 bases between. In DNA, the CDR3 is TGTGCCAGCGGCGTACGCTACGAGCAGTACTTC. It translates to CASGVRYEQYF.

This clonotype was recorded a few times. The CDR3 reads CASSIVRDLPEAFF. CDR3 sequence (DNA): TGTGCCAGTAGTATAGTGCGGGATCTCCCTGAAGCTTTCTTT. The chain is built from TRBV19 and TRBJ1-1; D gene uncertain. Trimming pared 1 base from V and 6 bases from J, leaving 12 bases between. Germline loops: CDR1 LNHDA, CDR2 SQIVND (reference sequence). This CDR3 is 14 amino acids long.